The next 19 T cell receptor beta chains were all read from a single sample in a study of shared clonotypes between healthy human individuals. The naive CD8 subset, CD45RO-negative cells positively selected for CCR7, excluded terminally differentiated effector memory CD45RA+ cells. The method was immunoSEQ multiplex PCR; TCRdb's version includes in-frame clones alone and lacks a portion of them. The sample includes about 2.2 million clones, just under 95% of them seen just once. Sample: naive CD8+ T cells from PBMCs. These receptors all come from a man between 18 and 35 years old in good health. Some clones in this sample may be carry-over from other donors' samples.

The chain recombines TRBV28 with TRBJ2-5; D remains ambiguous. Trimming stripped 6 bases from V and 1 base from J, with 12 bases between. CDR1 and CDR2 (germline): MDHEN, SYDVKM. CDR3 length: 14 residues. The CDR3 sequence: CASSPSGSQETQYF. DNA of the CDR3: TGTGCCAGCAGCCCCTCGGGCAGCCAAGAGACCCAGTACTTC.

The chain links TRBV7-9 to TRBJ2-7, with 8 bases matching TRBD2. This CDR3 has 15 residues. Germline trimming cut 5 bases from V and 2 bases from J; bases unmatched to any gene: 8. From germline, CDR1 is SEHNR and CDR2 FQNEAQ (reference sequence). The CDR3 loop is CASSRGQAGAYEQYF. The CDR3 coding sequence is TGTGCCAGCAGCCGCGGGCAAGCGGGAGCCTACGAGCAGTACTTC.

The chain is built from TRBV27 and TRBJ2-3; 8 nucleotides agree with TRBD2. The CDR3 totals 15 residues. V lost 7 bases, J lost 4 bases, and 10 bases stayed unmatched. Germline assignment: CDR1 MNHEY and CDR2 SMNVEV (reference sequence). The CDR3 loop reads CASNPTGGPPDTQYF. Here the CDR3 DNA reads TGTGCCAGCAACCCAACGGGAGGGCCTCCAGATACGCAGTATTTT.

The chain is built from TRBV28 and TRBJ1-1; D is possibly TRBD1 (5 bases). The CDR3 is 17 residues long. Per germline, CDR1 MDHEN and CDR2 SYDVKM. The V end was cut by 3 bases, the J end by 4 bases, with 21 bases between. CDR3 nucleotide sequence: TGTGCCAGCAGTTTCCTAGGCGATGGGGCGTTTCTCACTGAAGCTTTCTTT. It codes for CASSFLGDGAFLTEAFF.

The chain uses TRBV4-1 and TRBJ2-2, with D possibly TRBD2 on 5 matching bases. V dropped 1 base and J dropped 3 bases, with 15 bases sitting between them. Germline CDR1 and CDR2: MGHRA and YSYEKL. The CDR3 is 17 residues long. In DNA form, the CDR3 reads TGCGCCAGCAGCCAAGCGTCGAGGGTTTTGTACACCGGGGAGCTGTTTTTT. It is translated as CASSQASRVLYTGELFF.

The chain links TRBV30 to TRBJ1-1; 10 nucleotides match TRBD1. From germline, CDR1 is GTSNPN and CDR2 SVGIG (reference sequence). The CDR3 is 13 residues long. With 5 bases clipped from V and 3 bases from J, the junction kept 3 bases outside the gene matches. CDR3 sequence (DNA): TGTGCCTGGGGGACAGGGGACCACACTGAAGCTTTCTTT. Protein sequence: CAWGTGDHTEAFF.

The chain joins TRBV4-3 to TRBJ2-3, with D tentatively TRBD2 (7 bases). Trimming stripped 0 bases from V and 6 bases from J, with 19 bases between. Germline CDR1 LGHNA, CDR2 YSLEER. The CDR3 consists of 17 residues. As DNA, the CDR3 is TGCGCCAGCAGCCAAGACGGGCTAGCGGAGAGGGGGGATACGCAGTATTTT. As protein: CASSQDGLAERGDTQYF.

The chain recombines TRBV27 with TRBJ2-7; 10 bases map to TRBD2. The CDR3 length is 15 residues. V dropped 7 bases and J dropped 4; count of bases not matched to a gene: 10. Per germline, CDR1 MNHEY and CDR2 SMNVEV (reference sequence). The CDR3 loop is CASTWRASGSYEQYF. The CDR3, as DNA: TGTGCCAGCACCTGGAGGGCTAGCGGGAGTTACGAGCAGTACTTC.

The chain is built from TRBV27 and TRBJ2-1, with 10 bases that match TRBD2. With 5 bases clipped from V and 4 bases from J, the junction kept 5 bases outside the gene matches. The CDR3 totals 15 residues. The V gene's germline CDR1 is MNHEY and CDR2 SMNVEV (reference sequence). CDR3 nucleotide sequence: TGTGCCAGCAGTGTCCTAGCGGGGGTATACAATGAGCAGTTCTTC. Translating it yields CASSVLAGVYNEQFF.

V usage is TRBV10-1 and J usage is TRBJ1-2; 8 positions agree with TRBD1. Germline values: CDR1 WNHNN, CDR2 SYGVQD (reference sequence). V was pared by 4 bases and J by 4 bases, with 14 bases of the junction left unmatched. The CDR3 is 17 residues long. The DNA for the CDR3 is TGCGCCAGCAGTGCAATTTCCAGGGGGCTAATCATCTATGGCTACACCTTC. Translated: CASSAISRGLIIYGYTF.

The J gene is TRBJ2-7, the V gene TRBV2; 7 bases match TRBD1. V shed 10 bases, J shed 3 bases, and the junction held 6 bases outside the gene matches. The CDR3 loop spans 12 amino acids. Germline-derived CDR1 and CDR2 are SNHLY and FYNNEI. The CDR3 sequence is CATKTGNYEQYF. The DNA for the CDR3 is TGTGCCACCAAGACAGGGAACTACGAGCAGTACTTC.

The chain combines TRBV25-1 with TRBJ2-5; D unresolved. This CDR3 contains 11 residues. The ends were cut back, 1 base at V and 5 bases at J, with 2 bases in the middle. The germline V gene encodes CDR1 MGHDK and CDR2 SYGVNS. The CDR3 sequence is CASSEWETQYF. DNA of the CDR3: TGTGCCAGCAGTGAATGGGAGACCCAGTACTTC.

For this clone: Different DNA sequences within this sample yield the same CDR3. The J gene is TRBJ2-1, the V gene TRBV11-2, with 7 bases identical to TRBD2. The germline V gene has CDR1 SGHAT and CDR2 FQNNGV. After removal of 1 base from V and 9 bases from J, the junction contained 0 bases not matched to a gene. This CDR3 region has 12 residues. CDR3 sequence reads: CASSLAGGEQFF. CDR3 nucleotide sequence: TGTGCCAGCAGCTTAGCGGGAGGTGAGCAGTTCTTC.

The chain is built from TRBV25-1 and TRBJ2-1, with TRBD2 as a possible D gene (6 bases). CDR1 is MGHDK and CDR2 is SYGVNS in the germline V gene. The CDR3 has 17 residues. The germline V and J ends were trimmed by 3 bases and 4 bases, with 19 bases remaining between them. The CDR3 protein is CASSDPYRECTYNEQFF. CDR3 nucleotides: TGTGCCAGCAGTGACCCTTATCGGGAGTGTACGTACAATGAGCAGTTCTTC.

The rearrangement uses TRBV7-3 and TRBJ1-3, with a weak D call TRBD1 (5 bases). V was cut by 2 bases and J by 4 bases, with 15 bases left in between. The CDR3 runs 16 residues. Germline V lookup: CDR1 SGHTA, CDR2 FQGTGA. Here the CDR3 DNA reads TGTGCCAGCAGCTTACTGCCTGGGGGTTCCGGAAACACCATATATTTT. Residues: CASSLLPGGSGNTIYF.

Comments on this clone: This sample includes further DNA sequences coding for the same CDR3. V usage is TRBV4-1 and J usage is TRBJ2-7, with D hard to call. The CDR3 loop spans 13 amino acids. The germline gives CDR1 MGHRA, CDR2 YSYEKL. V gave up 0 bases and J gave up 1 base, with 4 bases separating them. The CDR3 nucleotides are TGCGCCAGCAGCCAAGAGGGGTCCTACGAGCAGTACTTC. Protein product: CASSQEGSYEQYF.

The V call is TRBV4-1, the J call TRBJ2-1; TRBD1 is a possible D gene (6 bases). The CDR3 sequence is 16 residues long. CDR1 and CDR2 (germline): MGHRA, YSYEKL. V lost 1 base and J lost 4, with 14 bases in between. In DNA, the CDR3 is TGCGCCAGCAGCCAAGTCACAGGGACACTATACAATGAGCAGTTCTTC. It specifies CASSQVTGTLYNEQFF.

V is TRBV2 and J is TRBJ2-1; TRBD1 matches at 9 bases. This CDR3 is built from 13 residues. CDR1 SNHLY and CDR2 FYNNEI come from the germline V gene. Germline trimming cut 4 bases from V and 5 bases from J; bases unmatched to any gene: 0. The CDR3 nucleotides read TGTGCCAGCAGTGGGACAGGGGACAATGAGCAGTTCTTC. Translation gives CASSGTGDNEQFF.

The chain combines TRBV6-1 with TRBJ2-7; D gene uncertain. The V end lost 0 bases, the J end lost 6 bases, and 9 bases lay between the germline ends. The CDR3 spans 13 residues. The germline gives CDR1 MNHNS, CDR2 SASEGT. The CDR3 loop is CASSEAPGSEQYF. CDR3 bases: TGTGCCAGCAGTGAAGCGCCAGGTTCCGAGCAGTACTTC.